This TCR beta chain was identified in a study of cytomegalovirus exposure and HLA in healthy donors. Study-wide results and limits: In an earlier analysis, productive rearrangement rates for most beta V segments clustered near 87% or 30%. TCR beta chains numbering some 160 were designated cytomegalovirus-associated. Based on reports, TCR beta sequences accurately predicted HLA-A and HLA-B alleles for most subjects.

As to this clone: Its antigen is not known.

PCR used 60 Vbeta primers and 13 Jbeta primers. TCRdb keeps only in-frame clones here, not all; method: immunoSEQ multiplex PCR. The sample records over 150,000 clones, roughly 78% being singletons. The germline V and J ends were trimmed by 2 bases and 1 base, with 17 bases remaining between them. This CDR3 comprises 17 residues. The germline V gene encodes CDR1 SGHRS and CDR2 YFSETQ. The chain has TRBV5-1 and TRBJ2-3; D possibly corresponds to TRBD2 (6 bases). This TCR was sampled from a boy between 10 and 17 years old in good health and CMV-seronegative. The sample consisted of PBMCs. CDR3 protein: CASSLYGSRSGTDTQYF. DNA of the CDR3: TGCGCCAGCAGCTTATACGGGAGTAGAAGTGGCACAGATACGCAGTATTTT.